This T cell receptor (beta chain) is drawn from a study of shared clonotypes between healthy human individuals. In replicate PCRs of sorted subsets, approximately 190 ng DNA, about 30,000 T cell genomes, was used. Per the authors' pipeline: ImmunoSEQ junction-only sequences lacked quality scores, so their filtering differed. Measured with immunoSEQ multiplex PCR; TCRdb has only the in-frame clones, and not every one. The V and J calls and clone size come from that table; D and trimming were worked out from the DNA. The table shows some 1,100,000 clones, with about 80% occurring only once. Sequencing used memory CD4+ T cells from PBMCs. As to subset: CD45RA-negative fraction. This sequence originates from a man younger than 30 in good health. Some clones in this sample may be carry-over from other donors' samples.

The CDR3 loop reads CASSIGRTAGETQYF. In nucleotides, the CDR3 is TGTGCCAGTAGTATAGGACGGACAGCGGGAGAGACCCAGTACTTC. V gene TRBV19 combines with J gene TRBJ2-5; D assignment may be TRBD1 or TRBD2 (6 bases each). Germline lookup yields CDR1 LNHDA and CDR2 SQIVND (reference sequence). Trimming shortened V by 1 base and J by 4 bases, and 13 bases separated the two germline ends. This CDR3 has 15 amino acids.